The 6 T cell receptor beta chains below all came from one sample that was sequenced in a study of STAT5B mutations in CD4+ large granular lymphocyte leukemia. The repertoire was sequenced with immunoSEQ multiplex PCR; TCRdb's copy has only in-frame clones and lacks some. This table has 20,000 to 25,000 clones, 70% to 75% appearing once. The sample was CD4+ T cells from blood buffy coats. The receptors derive from a human donor in good health.

This chain joins TRBV19 and TRBJ2-3; 7 bases are shared with TRBD1. The CDR3 extends over 15 amino acids. V dropped 3 bases and J dropped 9; count of bases not matched to a gene: 12. Germline CDR1 reads LNHDA; CDR2 reads SQIVND (reference sequence). CDR3: CASSIGQVVSGTQYF. Written as DNA, the CDR3 is TGTGCCAGTAGTATCGGACAGGTTGTCAGCGGCACGCAGTATTTT.

This chain connects TRBV28 to TRBJ1-1, with TRBD1 matching over 9 bases. The CDR3 is 15 residues long. V trimming: 7 bases; J trimming: 4 bases; junction bases outside the gene matches: 10. Per germline, CDR1 MDHEN and CDR2 SYDVKM. The chain's CDR3 is CASTGTGYEGTEAFF. CDR3 nucleotides: TGTGCCAGCACCGGGACAGGGTATGAGGGCACTGAAGCTTTCTTT. Combining the CDR3 with reference TRBV28 and TRBJ1-1 gives the whole variable domain DVKVTQSSRYLVKRTGEKVFLECVQDMDHENMFWYRQDPGLGLRLIYFSYDVKMKEKGDIPEGYSVSREKKERFSLILESASTNQTSMYLCASTGTGYEGTEAFFGQGTRLTVV.

The table lists this clone with a few counts. The CDR3 region is CASSQDLAAGVYHEQFF. The CDR3 DNA is TGCGCCAGCAGCCAAGATCTTGCAGCGGGAGTGTACCATGAGCAGTTCTTC. The rearrangement joins TRBV4-1 to TRBJ2-1, with 8 bases that match TRBD2. Germline-derived CDR1 and CDR2 are MGHRA and YSYEKL. The V and J ends lost 0 bases and 8 bases, in that order; junction bases with no gene match: 12. The CDR3 consists of 17 residues.

The count of this clone is one. V and J are TRBV10-3 and TRBJ1-1; 9 positions agree with TRBD1. CDR1 and CDR2 (germline): ENHRY, SYGVKD. The CDR3 is 15 residues long. V lost 4 bases, J lost 4 bases, and 7 bases stayed unmatched. The CDR3 loop reads CAISAKDRGGTEAFF. The CDR3 DNA sequence: TGTGCCATCAGTGCAAAGGACAGGGGCGGCACTGAAGCTTTCTTT.

This clone was counted between two and nine times. The chain employs TRBV5-1 and TRBJ2-2; 8 bases fit TRBD2. Germline assignment: CDR1 SGHRS and CDR2 YFSETQ. V gave up 5 bases and J gave up 2 bases; unmatched junction bases: 5. The CDR3 is made up of 15 amino acids. The CDR3: CASRPSGSNTGELFF. For the CDR3, the DNA is TGCGCCAGCAGACCCAGCGGGAGCAACACCGGGGAGCTGTTTTTT.

The rearrangement links TRBV2 to TRBJ2-7; D might be TRBD1 (6 bases). Germline CDR1 and CDR2: SNHLY and FYNNEI. The CDR3 totals 15 residues. Trimming took off 5 bases at V and 4 bases at J, with 18 bases between the two ends. The CDR3: CASSFQGTIIYEQYF. The CDR3 DNA follows: TGTGCCAGCAGTTTCCAGGGGACCATTATATACGAGCAGTACTTC. Drawing the rest from reference TRBV2 and TRBJ2-7, the complete variable domain is EPEVTQTPSHQVTQMGQEVILRCVPISNHLYFYWYRQILGQKVEFLVSFYNNEISEKSEIFDDQFSVERPDGSNFTLKIRSTKLEDSAMYFCASSFQGTIIYEQYFGPGTRLTVT.